Sequencing of this T cell receptor (beta chain) was carried out in a study of blood T cell repertoires in COVID-19. Overall study context: There were acute and convalescent COVID-19 samples, and they came from the United States, Italy and Spain. PBMCs, B-cell-depleted T cells, or T cells provided the cDNA or gDNA that made up the material.

In the authors' workflow: How many nucleated cells were present was estimated from reference gene primer amplification. Data came from immunoSEQ multiplex PCR; TCRdb stores just in-frame clones and leaves some out. Clonal size and the V and J genes are those of that table, whereas D and trimming came from the DNA. Counted here are approximately 300,000 clones, around 87% occurring once; the ten biggest clones make up 1%. Material: peripheral blood. This TCR was sampled from a man aged 45-60 years with active or convalescent COVID-19.

This CDR3 reads CASSQVGGGGTTEAFF. CDR3 sequence (DNA): TGCGCCAGCAGCCAAGTAGGAGGGGGAGGGACCACTGAAGCTTTCTTT. The chain couples TRBV4-3 to TRBJ1-1, with a possible D match to TRBD1 (6 bases). V was clipped by 1 base and J by 4 bases, with 16 bases between them. The CDR3 is 16 amino acids. Germline V CDR1 and CDR2: LGHNA, YSLEER.